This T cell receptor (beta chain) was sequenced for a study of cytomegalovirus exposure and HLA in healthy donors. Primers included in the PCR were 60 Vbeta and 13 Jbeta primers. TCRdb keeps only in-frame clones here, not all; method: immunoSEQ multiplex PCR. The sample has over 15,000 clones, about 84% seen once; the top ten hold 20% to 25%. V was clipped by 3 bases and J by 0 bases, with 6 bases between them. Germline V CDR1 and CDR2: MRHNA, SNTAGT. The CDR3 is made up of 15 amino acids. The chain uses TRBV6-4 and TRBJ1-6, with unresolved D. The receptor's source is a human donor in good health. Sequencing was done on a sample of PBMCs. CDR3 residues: CASSESSSYNSPLHF. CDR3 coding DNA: TGTGCCAGCAGTGAATCGAGCTCCTATAATTCACCCCTCCACTTT.